The 15 T cell receptor beta chains below all came from one sample that was sequenced in a study of blood T cell repertoires in COVID-19. Profiling relied on immunoSEQ multiplex PCR, and the TCRdb table lists in-frame clones only, not all of them. The repertoire holds approximately 250,000 clones, with 83% as singletons. Sample: peripheral blood. The receptors originated from a woman in her forties or fifties with acute or convalescent COVID-19.

V usage is TRBV10-3 and J usage is TRBJ1-1; no clear D. The CDR3 extends over 11 amino acids. Germline-derived CDR1 and CDR2 are ENHRY and SYGVKD. Trimming pared 5 bases from V and 8 bases from J, leaving 9 bases between. As DNA, the CDR3 is TGTGCCATCAGTACACGAGGAGAAGCTTTCTTT. It specifies CAISTRGEAFF.

The chain employs TRBV6-5 and TRBJ2-2, with TRBD1 matching 7 bases. The CDR3 is 15 amino acids. V was clipped by 6 bases and J by 5 bases; unmatched bases: 9. The germline V gene has CDR1 MNHEY and CDR2 SVGAGI. The DNA of the CDR3 is TGTGCCAGCAGGAGGGGGCTTTCAGAAACCGGGGAGCTGTTTTTT. It specifies CASRRGLSETGELFF.

This clone came up a few times. The V call is TRBV19, the J call TRBJ1-4; 9 nucleotides align to TRBD1. The CDR3 extends over 17 amino acids. CDR1 LNHDA and CDR2 SQIVND come from the germline V gene (reference sequence). V was pared by 0 bases and J by 7 bases, with 9 bases of the junction left unmatched. For the CDR3, the DNA is TGTGCCAGTAGTATAGAGGGCGGGACAGGGAGCACTGAAAAACTGTTTTTT. It encodes CASSIEGGTGSTEKLFF.

CDR3 amino acids: CASSLPPGMGLETQYF. In nucleotides, the CDR3 is TGTGCCAGCAGTCTCCCCCCGGGGATGGGGTTAGAGACCCAGTACTTC. The chain couples TRBV6-2 or TRBV6-3 to TRBJ2-5, with a possible D match to TRBD2 (5 bases). V was clipped by 5 bases and J by 4 bases, with 20 bases between them. CDR3 size: 16 residues. The germline V gene encodes CDR1 MNHEY and CDR2 SVGEGT.

The chain uses TRBV9 and TRBJ1-3, with D unresolved. Deletions cut 4 bases from V and 2 bases from J, with 10 bases between. Germline V gene lookup returns CDR1 SGDLS and CDR2 YYNGEE. The CDR3 sequence is 14 residues long. DNA for the CDR3: TGTGCCAGCAGCACGGGGAGACCTGGAAACACCATATATTTT. Protein product: CASSTGRPGNTIYF.

V usage is TRBV5-5 and J usage is TRBJ2-5, with a tentative D call TRBD2 (5 bases). With 2 bases removed from V and 5 bases from J, the gap between germline ends came to 10 bases. The CDR3 is 13 residues long. Germline loops: CDR1 SGHKS, CDR2 YYEKEE (reference sequence). The CDR3 DNA is TGTGCCAGCAGCTTCGGGGATATGGAGACCCAGTACTTC. Protein sequence: CASSFGDMETQYF. The full variable domain, completed using reference TRBV5-5 and TRBJ2-5, is DAGVTQSPTHLIKTRGQQVTLRCSPISGHKSVSWYQQVLGQGPQFIFQYYEKEERGRGNFPDRFSARQFPNYSSELNVNALLLGDSALYLCASSFGDMETQYFGPGTRLLVL.

The chain joins TRBV5-1 to TRBJ2-3; tentative D call: TRBD1 (6 bases). The ends were cut back, 5 bases at V and 3 bases at J, with 13 bases in the middle. Germline V gene sequence: CDR1 SGHRS, CDR2 YFSETQ. The CDR3 loop spans 14 amino acids. CDR3 loop: CASRNGQNTDTQYF. The CDR3 DNA follows: TGCGCCAGCAGGAACGGACAGAATACAGATACGCAGTATTTT.

The V call is TRBV19, the J call TRBJ2-3, with TRBD1 identical over 8 bases. The CDR3 is 11 residues long. Looked up from germline, CDR1 is LNHDA and CDR2 is SQIVND (reference sequence). After removal of 5 bases from V and 10 bases from J, the junction contained 2 bases not matched to a gene. This chain's CDR3 is CASSWTGSQYF. In nucleotides, the CDR3 is TGTGCCAGTAGTTGGACAGGGTCGCAGTATTTT.

The rearrangement joins TRBV9 to TRBJ1-1, with D possibly being TRBD1 (5 bases). V lost 3 bases, J lost 8 bases, and 14 bases lay in between. The V gene's germline CDR1 is SGDLS and CDR2 YYNGEE. This CDR3 is built from 13 residues. CDR3 in amino acids: CASSEIGRTEAFF. In nucleotides, the CDR3 is TGTGCCAGCAGCGAGATAGGACGGACAGAAGCTTTCTTT.

V usage is TRBV5-4 and J usage is TRBJ2-7; D gene unclear. The CDR3 runs 12 residues. The germline V and J ends were trimmed by 0 bases and 8 bases, with 9 bases remaining between them. Germline CDR1 reads SGHNT; CDR2 reads YYREEE (reference sequence). The CDR3 here is CASSLDPTKQYF. The CDR3 DNA reads as TGTGCCAGCAGCTTGGATCCTACGAAGCAGTACTTC.

This clone occurred once. This rearrangement joins TRBV5-4 to TRBJ1-2, with no clear D. The V end lost 5 bases, the J end lost 0 bases, and 11 bases lay between the germline ends. Germline CDR1 and CDR2: SGHNT and YYREEE (reference sequence). This CDR3 comprises 14 residues. CDR3 sequence reads: CASRPEGANYGYTF. DNA for the CDR3: TGTGCCAGCAGACCGGAGGGAGCTAACTATGGCTACACCTTC.

The chain carries TRBV6-4 and TRBJ1-1, with D unresolved. The CDR3 totals 13 residues. Trimming left V 4 bases short and J 0 bases short, with 6 bases between. CDR1 and CDR2 (germline): MRHNA, SNTAGT. The DNA of the CDR3 is TGTGCCAGCAGTGTGTCCGTGAACACTGAAGCTTTCTTT. This encodes CASSVSVNTEAFF.

V gene TRBV6-5 combines with J gene TRBJ2-5; TRBD2 aligns across 7 bases. Germline values: CDR1 MNHEY, CDR2 SVGAGI. Trimming cost V 5 bases and J 2 bases; bases outside gene matches: 5. There are 14 residues in the CDR3. The CDR3 spells CASSPPGLQETQYF. As DNA, the CDR3 is TGTGCCAGCAGTCCGCCGGGACTACAAGAGACCCAGTACTTC.

The chain recombines TRBV7-7 with TRBJ2-5; 7 positions match TRBD1. Germline loops: CDR1 SSHAT, CDR2 FNYEAQ (reference sequence). The junction had 4 bases not matched to a gene; V was cut back by 5 bases and J by 1 base. The CDR3 is 14 amino acids. The CDR3 here is CASSADRAQETQYF. The DNA for the CDR3 is TGTGCCAGCAGCGCCGACAGGGCCCAAGAGACCCAGTACTTC.

This clone showed up just a few times. The chain has TRBV11-1 and TRBJ2-7; D is possibly TRBD2 (6 bases). CDR1 and CDR2 (germline): SGHAT, FQDESV (reference sequence). V lost 4 bases and J lost 5, with 6 bases in between. This CDR3 has 11 residues. In DNA, the CDR3 is TGTGCCAGCAGCTGGACTAACGAGCAGTACTTC. It codes for CASSWTNEQYF.